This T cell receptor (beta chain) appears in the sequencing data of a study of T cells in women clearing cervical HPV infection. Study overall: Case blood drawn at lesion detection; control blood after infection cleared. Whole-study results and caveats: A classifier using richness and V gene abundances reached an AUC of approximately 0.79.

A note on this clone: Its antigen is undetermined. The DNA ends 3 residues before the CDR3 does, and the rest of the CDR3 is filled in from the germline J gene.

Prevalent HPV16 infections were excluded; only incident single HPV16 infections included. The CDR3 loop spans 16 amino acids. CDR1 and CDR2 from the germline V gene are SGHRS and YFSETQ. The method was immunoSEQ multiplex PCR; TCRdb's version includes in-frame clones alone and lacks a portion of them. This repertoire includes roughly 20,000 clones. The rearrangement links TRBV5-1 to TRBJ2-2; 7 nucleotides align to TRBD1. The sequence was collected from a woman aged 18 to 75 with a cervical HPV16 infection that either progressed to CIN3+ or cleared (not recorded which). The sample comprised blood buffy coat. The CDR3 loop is CASSLAPQGSNEKLFF. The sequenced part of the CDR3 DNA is TGCGCCAGCAGCTTGGCCCCACAGGGGAGTAATGAAAAG.